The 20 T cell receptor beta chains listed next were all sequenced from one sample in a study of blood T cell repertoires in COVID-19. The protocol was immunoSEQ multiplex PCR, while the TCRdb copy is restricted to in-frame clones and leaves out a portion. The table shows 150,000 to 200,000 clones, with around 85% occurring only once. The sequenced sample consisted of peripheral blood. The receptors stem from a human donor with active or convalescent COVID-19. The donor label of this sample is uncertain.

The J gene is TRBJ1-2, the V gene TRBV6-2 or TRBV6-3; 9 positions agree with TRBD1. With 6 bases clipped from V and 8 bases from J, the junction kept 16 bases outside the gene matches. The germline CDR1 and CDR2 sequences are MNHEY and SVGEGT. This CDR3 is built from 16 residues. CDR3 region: CASSPQGASMLGGYTF. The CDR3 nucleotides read TGTGCCAGCAGCCCACAGGGGGCCTCTATGCTCGGCGGCTACACCTTC.

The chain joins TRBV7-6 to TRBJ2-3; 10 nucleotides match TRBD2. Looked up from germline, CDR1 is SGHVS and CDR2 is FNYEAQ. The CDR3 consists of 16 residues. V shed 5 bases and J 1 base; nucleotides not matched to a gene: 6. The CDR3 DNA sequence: TGTGCCAGCAGCCCCCCCAGCGGGAGGGGCACAGATACGCAGTATTTT. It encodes CASSPPSGRGTDTQYF.

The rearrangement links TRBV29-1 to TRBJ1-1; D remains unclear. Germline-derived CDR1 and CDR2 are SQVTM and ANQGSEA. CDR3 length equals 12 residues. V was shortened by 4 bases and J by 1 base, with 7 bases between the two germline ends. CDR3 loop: CSVGQKNTEAFF. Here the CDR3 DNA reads TGCAGCGTTGGGCAGAAGAACACTGAAGCTTTCTTT.

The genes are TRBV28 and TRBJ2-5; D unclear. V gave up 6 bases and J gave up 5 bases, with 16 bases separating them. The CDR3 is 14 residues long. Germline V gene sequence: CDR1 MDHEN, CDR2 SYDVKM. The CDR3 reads CASRVIYPKETQYF. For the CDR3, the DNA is TGTGCCAGCAGAGTGATCTACCCCAAGGAGACCCAGTACTTC. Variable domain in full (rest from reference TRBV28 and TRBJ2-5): DVKVTQSSRYLVKRTGEKVFLECVQDMDHENMFWYRQDPGLGLRLIYFSYDVKMKEKGDIPEGYSVSREKKERFSLILESASTNQTSMYLCASRVIYPKETQYFGPGTRLLVL.

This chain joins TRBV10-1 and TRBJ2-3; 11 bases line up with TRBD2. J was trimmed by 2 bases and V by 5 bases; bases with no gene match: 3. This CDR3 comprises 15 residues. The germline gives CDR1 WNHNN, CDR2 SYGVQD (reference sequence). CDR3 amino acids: CASSRLAGNTDTQYF. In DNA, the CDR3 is TGCGCCAGCAGTAGACTAGCGGGGAACACAGATACGCAGTATTTT.

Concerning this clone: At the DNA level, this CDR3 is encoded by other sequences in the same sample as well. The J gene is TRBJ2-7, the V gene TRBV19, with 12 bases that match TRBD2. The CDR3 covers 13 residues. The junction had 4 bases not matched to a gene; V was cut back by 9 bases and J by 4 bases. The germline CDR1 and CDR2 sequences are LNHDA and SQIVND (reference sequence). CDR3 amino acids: CASRTSGTYEQYF. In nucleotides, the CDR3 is TGTGCCAGCCGGACTAGCGGGACTTACGAGCAGTACTTC.

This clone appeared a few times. The CDR3 protein is CASSLVAGNSPLHF. The DNA for the CDR3 is TGTGCCAGCAGCCTGGTGGCAGGGAATTCACCCCTCCACTTT. The chain recombines TRBV7-2 with TRBJ1-6, with D maybe TRBD1 (5 bases). V lost 5 bases to trimming and J lost 7 bases, with 12 bases between them. This CDR3 is built from 14 residues. Germline CDR1 and CDR2: SGHTA and FQGNSA.

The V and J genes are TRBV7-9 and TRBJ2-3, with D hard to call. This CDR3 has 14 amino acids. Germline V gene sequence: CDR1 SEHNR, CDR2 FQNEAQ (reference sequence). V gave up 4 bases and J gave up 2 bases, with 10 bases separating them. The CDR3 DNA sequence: TGTGCCAGCAGCTATGGCGAGGTCACAGATACGCAGTATTTT. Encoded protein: CASSYGEVTDTQYF.

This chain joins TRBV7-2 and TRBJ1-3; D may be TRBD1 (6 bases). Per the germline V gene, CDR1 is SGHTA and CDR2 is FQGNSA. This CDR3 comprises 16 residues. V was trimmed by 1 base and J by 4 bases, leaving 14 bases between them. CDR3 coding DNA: TGTGCCAGCAGCTTAGGCCCAACAGGGACCGGAAACACCATATATTTT. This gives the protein CASSLGPTGTGNTIYF.

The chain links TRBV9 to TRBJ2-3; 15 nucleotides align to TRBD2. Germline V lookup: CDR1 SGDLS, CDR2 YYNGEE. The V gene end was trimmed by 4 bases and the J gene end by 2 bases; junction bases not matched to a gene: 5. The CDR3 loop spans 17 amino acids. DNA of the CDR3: TGTGCCAGCAGCCTACGGACTAGCGGGGGGGCCACAGATACGCAGTATTTT. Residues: CASSLRTSGGATDTQYF.

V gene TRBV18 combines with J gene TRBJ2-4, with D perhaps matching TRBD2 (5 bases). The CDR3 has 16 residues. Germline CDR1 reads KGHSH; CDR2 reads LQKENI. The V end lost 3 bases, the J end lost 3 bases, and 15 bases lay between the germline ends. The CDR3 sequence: CASSPLWVEDKNIQYF. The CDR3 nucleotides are TGTGCCAGCTCACCTCTATGGGTGGAGGACAAAAACATTCAGTACTTC.

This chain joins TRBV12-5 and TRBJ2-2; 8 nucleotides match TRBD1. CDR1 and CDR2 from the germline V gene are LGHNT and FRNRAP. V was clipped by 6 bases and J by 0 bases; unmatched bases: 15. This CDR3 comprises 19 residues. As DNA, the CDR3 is TGTGCTAGTGGACCCCCCCTCGGACAGGGTAGTACGAACACCGGGGAGCTGTTTTTT. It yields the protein CASGPPLGQGSTNTGELFF. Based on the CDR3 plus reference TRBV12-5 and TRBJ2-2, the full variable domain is DARVTQTPRHKVTEMGQEVTMRCQPILGHNTVFWYRQTMMQGLELLAYFRNRAPLDDSGMPKDRFSAEMPDATLATLKIQPSEPRDSAVYFCASGPPLGQGSTNTGELFFGEGSRLTVL.

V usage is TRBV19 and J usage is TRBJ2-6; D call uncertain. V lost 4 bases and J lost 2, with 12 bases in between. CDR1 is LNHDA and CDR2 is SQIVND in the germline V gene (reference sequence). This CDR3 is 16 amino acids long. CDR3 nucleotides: TGTGCCAGTAGTAGGTACGGAGCCCCTGGGGCCAACGTCCTGACTTTC. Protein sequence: CASSRYGAPGANVLTF.

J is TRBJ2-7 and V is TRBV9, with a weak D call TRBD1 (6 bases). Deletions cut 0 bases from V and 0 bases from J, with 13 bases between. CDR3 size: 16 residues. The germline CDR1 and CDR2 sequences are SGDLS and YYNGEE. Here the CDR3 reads CASSVAAGASSYEQYF. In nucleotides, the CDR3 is TGTGCCAGCAGCGTAGCGGCAGGGGCCAGCTCCTACGAGCAGTACTTC.

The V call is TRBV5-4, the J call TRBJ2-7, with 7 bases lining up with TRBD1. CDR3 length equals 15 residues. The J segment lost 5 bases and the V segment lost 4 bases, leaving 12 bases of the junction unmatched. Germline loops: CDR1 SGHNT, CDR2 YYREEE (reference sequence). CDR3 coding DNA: TGTGCCAGCAGCCCCAGCCGACAGGGAAACGACGAGCAGTACTTC. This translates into CASSPSRQGNDEQYF. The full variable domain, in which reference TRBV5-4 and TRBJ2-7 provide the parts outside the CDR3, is ETGVTQSPTHLIKTRGQQVTLRCSSQSGHNTVSWYQQALGQGPQFIFQYYREEENGRGNFPPRFSGLQFPNYSSELNVNALELDDSALYLCASSPSRQGNDEQYFGPGTRLTVT.

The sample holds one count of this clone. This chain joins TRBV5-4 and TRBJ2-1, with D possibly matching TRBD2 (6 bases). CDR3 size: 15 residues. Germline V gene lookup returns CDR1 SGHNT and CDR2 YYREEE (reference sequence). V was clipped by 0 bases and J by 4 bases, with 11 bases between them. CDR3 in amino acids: CASSLGGRTYNEQFF. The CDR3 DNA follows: TGTGCCAGCAGCTTGGGGGGGAGGACATACAATGAGCAGTTCTTC.

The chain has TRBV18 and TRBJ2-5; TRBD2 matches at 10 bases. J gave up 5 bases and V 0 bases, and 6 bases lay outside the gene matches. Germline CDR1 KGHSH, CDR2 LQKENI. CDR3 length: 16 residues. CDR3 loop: CASSPPLAGVKETQYF. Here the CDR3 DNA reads TGTGCCAGCTCACCACCGCTAGCGGGAGTAAAGGAGACCCAGTACTTC.

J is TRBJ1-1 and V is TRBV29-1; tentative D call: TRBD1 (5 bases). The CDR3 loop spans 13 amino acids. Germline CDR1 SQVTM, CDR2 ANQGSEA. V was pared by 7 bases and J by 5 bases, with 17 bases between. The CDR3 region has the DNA TGCAGCGCCTCACAGGCGGGGGGGACTGAAGCTTTCTTT. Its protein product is CSASQAGGTEAFF. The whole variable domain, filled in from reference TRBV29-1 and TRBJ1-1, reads SAVISQKPSRDICQRGTSLTIQCQVDSQVTMMFWYRQQPGQSLTLIATANQGSEATYESGFVIDKFPISRPNLTFSTLTVSNMSPEDSSIYLCSASQAGGTEAFFGQGTRLTVV.

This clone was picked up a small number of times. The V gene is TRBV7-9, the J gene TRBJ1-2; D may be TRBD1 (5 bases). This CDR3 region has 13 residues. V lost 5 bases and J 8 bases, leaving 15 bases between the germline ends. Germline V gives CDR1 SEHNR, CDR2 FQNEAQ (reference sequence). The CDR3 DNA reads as TGTGCCAGCAGCCCCAGGGTATTATCGGGCTACACCTTC. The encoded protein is CASSPRVLSGYTF.

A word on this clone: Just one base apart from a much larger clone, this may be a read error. CDR3 amino acids: CASSVAGGDTQYF. For the CDR3, the DNA is TGTGCCAGCAGCGTAGCGGGGGGAGATACGCAGTATTTT. The rearrangement links TRBV9 to TRBJ2-3, with TRBD2 matching 7 bases. There are 13 residues in the CDR3. Germline V CDR1 and CDR2: SGDLS, YYNGEE. The V gene end was trimmed by 0 bases and the J gene end by 5 bases; junction bases not matched to a gene: 0.